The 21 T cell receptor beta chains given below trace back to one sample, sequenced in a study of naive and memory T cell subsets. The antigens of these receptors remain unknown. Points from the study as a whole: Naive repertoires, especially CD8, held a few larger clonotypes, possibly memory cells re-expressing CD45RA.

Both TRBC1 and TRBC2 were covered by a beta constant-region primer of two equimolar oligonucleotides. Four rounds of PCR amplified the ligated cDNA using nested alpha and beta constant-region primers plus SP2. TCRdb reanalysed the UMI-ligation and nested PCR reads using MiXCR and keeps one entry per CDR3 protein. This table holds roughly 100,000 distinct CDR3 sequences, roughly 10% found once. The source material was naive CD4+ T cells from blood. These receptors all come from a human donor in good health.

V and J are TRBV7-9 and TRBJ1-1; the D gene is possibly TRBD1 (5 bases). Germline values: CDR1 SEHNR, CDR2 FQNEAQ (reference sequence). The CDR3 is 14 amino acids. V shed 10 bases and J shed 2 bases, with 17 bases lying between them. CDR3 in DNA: TGTGCCACCGTTAAGCAGGGAAGAAACACTGAAGCTTTCTTT. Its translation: CATVKQGRNTEAFF.

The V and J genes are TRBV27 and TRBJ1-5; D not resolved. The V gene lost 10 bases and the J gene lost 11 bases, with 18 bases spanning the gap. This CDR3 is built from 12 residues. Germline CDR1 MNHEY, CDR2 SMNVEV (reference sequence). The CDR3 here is CATQKGTGAQHF. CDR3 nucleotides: TGTGCCACCCAAAAAGGTACCGGAGCCCAGCATTTT.

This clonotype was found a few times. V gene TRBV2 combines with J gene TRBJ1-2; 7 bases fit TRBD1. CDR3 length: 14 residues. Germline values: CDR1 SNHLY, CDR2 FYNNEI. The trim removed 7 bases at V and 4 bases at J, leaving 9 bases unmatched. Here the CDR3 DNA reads TGTGCCAGCAAGTTAGGGGGCACCCCCTATGGCTACACCTTC. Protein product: CASKLGGTPYGYTF.

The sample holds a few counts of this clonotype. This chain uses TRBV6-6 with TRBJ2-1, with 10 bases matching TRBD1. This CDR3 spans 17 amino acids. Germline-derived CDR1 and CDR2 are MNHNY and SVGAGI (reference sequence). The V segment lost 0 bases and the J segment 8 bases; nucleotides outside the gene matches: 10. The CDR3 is CASSYSRRQGAIDEQFF. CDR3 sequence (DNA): TGTGCCAGCAGTTACTCGCGGAGACAGGGGGCTATTGATGAGCAGTTCTTC.

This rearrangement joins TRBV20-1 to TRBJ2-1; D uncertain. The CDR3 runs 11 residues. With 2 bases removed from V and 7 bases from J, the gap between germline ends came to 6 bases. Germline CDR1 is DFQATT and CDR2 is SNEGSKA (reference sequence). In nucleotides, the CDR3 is TGCAGTGCTAGAAGGAATAATGAGCAGTTCTTC. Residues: CSARRNNEQFF.

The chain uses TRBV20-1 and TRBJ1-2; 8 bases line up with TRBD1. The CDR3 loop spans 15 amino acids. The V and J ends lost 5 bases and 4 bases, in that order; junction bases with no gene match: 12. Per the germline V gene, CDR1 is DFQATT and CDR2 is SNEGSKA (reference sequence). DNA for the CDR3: TGCAGTGCTCCCGAGGGCAGGGGGCCTGGCTATGGCTACACCTTC. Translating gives CSAPEGRGPGYGYTF.

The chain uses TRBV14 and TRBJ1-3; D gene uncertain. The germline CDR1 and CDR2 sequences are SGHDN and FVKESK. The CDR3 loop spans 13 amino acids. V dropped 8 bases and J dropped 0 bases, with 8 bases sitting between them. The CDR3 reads CASGLSSGNTIYF. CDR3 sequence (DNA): TGTGCCAGCGGACTTAGCTCTGGAAACACCATATATTTT.

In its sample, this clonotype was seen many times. The CDR3 DNA follows: TGTGCCAGCAGATTCAGGGAGAACACTGAAGCTTTCTTT. It codes for CASRFRENTEAFF. The genes are TRBV9 and TRBJ1-1; possibly TRBD1 for D (5 bases). CDR1 is SGDLS, CDR2 YYNGEE, per germline. Trimming pared 5 bases from V and 1 base from J, leaving 9 bases between. The CDR3 sequence is 13 residues long.

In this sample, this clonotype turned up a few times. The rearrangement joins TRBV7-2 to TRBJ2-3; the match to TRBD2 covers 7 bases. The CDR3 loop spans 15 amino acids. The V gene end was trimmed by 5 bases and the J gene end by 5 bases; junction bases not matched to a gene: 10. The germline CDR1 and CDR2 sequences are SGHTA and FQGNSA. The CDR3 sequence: CASSVGGAGLDTQYF. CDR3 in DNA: TGTGCCAGCAGCGTTGGTGGAGCGGGACTAGATACGCAGTATTTT.

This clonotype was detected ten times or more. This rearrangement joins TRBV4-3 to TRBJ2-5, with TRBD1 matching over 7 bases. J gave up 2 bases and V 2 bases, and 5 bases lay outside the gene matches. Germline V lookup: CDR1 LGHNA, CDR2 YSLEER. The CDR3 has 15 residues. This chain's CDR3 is CASSQRQGRQETQYF. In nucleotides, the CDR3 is TGCGCCAGCAGCCAAAGACAGGGCCGACAAGAGACCCAGTACTTC.

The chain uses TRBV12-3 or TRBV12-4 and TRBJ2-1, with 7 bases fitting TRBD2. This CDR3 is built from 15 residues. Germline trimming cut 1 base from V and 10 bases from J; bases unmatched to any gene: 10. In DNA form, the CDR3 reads TGTGCCAGCAGTTTAGTTAGTTTAGCGGGCTGGGAGCAGTTCTTC. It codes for CASSLVSLAGWEQFF.

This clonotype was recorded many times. This chain's CDR3 is CSVDRETDTQYF. The CDR3 DNA is TGCAGCGTGGACAGGGAAACAGATACGCAGTATTTT. The chain links TRBV29-1 to TRBJ2-3, with 8 bases fitting TRBD1. Germline CDR1 is SQVTM and CDR2 is ANQGSEA. The CDR3 runs 12 residues. After removal of 6 bases from V and 3 bases from J, the junction contained 2 bases not matched to a gene.

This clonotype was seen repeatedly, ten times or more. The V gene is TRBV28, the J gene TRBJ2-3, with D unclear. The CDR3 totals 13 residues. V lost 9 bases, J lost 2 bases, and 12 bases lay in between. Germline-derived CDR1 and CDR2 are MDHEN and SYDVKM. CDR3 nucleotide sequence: TGTGCCAGTAGACCGACTGTCACAGATACGCAGTATTTT. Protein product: CASRPTVTDTQYF.

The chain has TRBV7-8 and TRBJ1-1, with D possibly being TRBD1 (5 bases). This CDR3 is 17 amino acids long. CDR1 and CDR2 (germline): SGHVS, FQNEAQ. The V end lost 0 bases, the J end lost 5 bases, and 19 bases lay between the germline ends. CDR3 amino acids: CASSLAQYKSRGTEAFF. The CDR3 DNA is TGTGCCAGCAGCTTAGCGCAGTATAAATCAAGGGGTACTGAAGCTTTCTTT. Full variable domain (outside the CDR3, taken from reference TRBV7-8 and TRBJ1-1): GAGVSQSPRYKVAKRGQDVALRCDPISGHVSLFWYQQALGQGPEFLTYFQNEAQLDKSGLPSDRFFAERPEGSVSTLKIQRTQQEDSAVYLCASSLAQYKSRGTEAFFGQGTRLTVV.

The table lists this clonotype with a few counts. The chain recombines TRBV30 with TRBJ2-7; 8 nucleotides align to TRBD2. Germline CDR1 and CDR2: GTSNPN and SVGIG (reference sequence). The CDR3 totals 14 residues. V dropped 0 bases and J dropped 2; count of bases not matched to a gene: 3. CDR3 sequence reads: CAWSVRGGPYEQYF. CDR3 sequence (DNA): TGTGCCTGGAGTGTACGGGGGGGCCCCTACGAGCAGTACTTC.

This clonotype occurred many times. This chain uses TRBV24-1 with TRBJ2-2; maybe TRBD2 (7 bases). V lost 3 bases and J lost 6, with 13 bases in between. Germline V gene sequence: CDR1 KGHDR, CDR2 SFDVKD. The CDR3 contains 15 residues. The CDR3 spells CATSDATGRAGELFF. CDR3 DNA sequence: TGTGCCACCAGTGATGCTACAGGGAGGGCCGGGGAGCTGTTTTTT.

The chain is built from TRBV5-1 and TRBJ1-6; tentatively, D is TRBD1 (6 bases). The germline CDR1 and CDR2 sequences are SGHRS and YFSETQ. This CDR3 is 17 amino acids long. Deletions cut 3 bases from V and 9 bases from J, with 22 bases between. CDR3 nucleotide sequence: TGCGCCAGCAGCTCCGAAACAGGGCCTGGAAGTGTTTCACCCCTCCACTTT. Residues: CASSSETGPGSVSPLHF. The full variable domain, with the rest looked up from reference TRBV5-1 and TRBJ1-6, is KAGVTQTPRYLIKTRGQQVTLSCSPISGHRSVSWYQQTPGQGLQFLFEYFSETQRNKGNFPGRFSGRQFSNSRSEMNVSTLELGDSALYLCASSSETGPGSVSPLHFGNGTRLTVT.

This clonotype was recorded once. The chain's CDR3 is CASSPVEGTGEGYTF. DNA of the CDR3: TGTGCCAGCAGCCCCGTCGAGGGGACAGGGGAAGGCTACACCTTC. The V call is TRBV9, the J call TRBJ1-2, with 10 bases fitting TRBD1. Germline CDR1 and CDR2: SGDLS and YYNGEE. With V trimmed by 4 bases and J by 8 bases, 11 bases remained unmatched. This CDR3 is 15 amino acids long.

CDR3 DNA sequence: TGTGCCAGCAGTGACCTGCGAGGGTATGGCACAGATACGCAGTATTTT. As protein: CASSDLRGYGTDTQYF. The chain joins TRBV6-1 to TRBJ2-3; TRBD2 is a possible D gene (5 bases). Between the trimmed V and J ends, which lost 3 bases and 1 base, there was a span of 14 bases. Germline V CDR1 and CDR2: MNHNS, SASEGT. This CDR3 comprises 16 residues.

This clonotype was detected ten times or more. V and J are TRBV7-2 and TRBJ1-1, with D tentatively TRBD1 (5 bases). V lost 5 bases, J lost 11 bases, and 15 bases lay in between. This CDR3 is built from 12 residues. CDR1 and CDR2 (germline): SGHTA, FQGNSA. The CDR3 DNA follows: TGTGCCAGCAGCGACCGGCTAGGGGAGGCTTTCTTT. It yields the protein CASSDRLGEAFF. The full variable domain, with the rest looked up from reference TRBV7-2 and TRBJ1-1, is GAGVSQSPSNKVTEKGKDVELRCDPISGHTALYWYRQSLGQGLEFLIYFQGNSAPDKSGLPSDRFSAERTGGSVSTLTIQRTQQEDSAVYLCASSDRLGEAFFGQGTRLTVV.

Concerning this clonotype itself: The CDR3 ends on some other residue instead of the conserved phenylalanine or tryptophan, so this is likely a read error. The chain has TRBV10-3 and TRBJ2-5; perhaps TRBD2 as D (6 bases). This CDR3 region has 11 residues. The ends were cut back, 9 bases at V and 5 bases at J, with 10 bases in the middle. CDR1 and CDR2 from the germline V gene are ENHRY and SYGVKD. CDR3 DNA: TGTGCCATTGGACGGGGGGAGACCCAGTACTTA. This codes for CAIGRGETQYL.